These 30 T cell receptor beta chains came from one sample sequenced in a study of T cells after yellow fever vaccination (dated by TCRdb to about 2019). The library was built by means of 5' RACE. Reads for this sample came from an Illumina NovaSeq 6000. TCRdb's own reprocessing of the public reads used fastp at Q25 and MiXCR and kept productive beta chains. All rows with the same CDR3 protein become a single entry with the most common DNA and genes. The sample records hundreds of thousands of distinct CDR3 sequences, about 19% of which are singletons. In total, the top ten clones hold 18% of the sample. The treatment or condition label, as the study defines it: live attenuated yellow fever vaccine strain. The sequencing here drew on PBMCs, taken before the yellow fever booster vaccination. These receptors came from a young man who received the YFV17D yellow fever vaccine.

This clonotype was detected only a few times. The gene calls are TRBV4-3 and TRBJ2-1; 7 bases map to TRBD1. Germline V gives CDR1 LGHNA, CDR2 YSLEER. V gave up 4 bases and J gave up 3 bases; unmatched junction bases: 3. The CDR3 sequence is 14 residues long. This CDR3 is CASSPRGFYNEQFF. The CDR3 region has the DNA TGCGCCAGCAGCCCCAGGGGGTTCTACAATGAGCAGTTCTTC.

In its sample, this clonotype was seen a few times. This chain connects TRBV9 to TRBJ1-1, with D hard to call. Germline assignment: CDR1 SGDLS and CDR2 YYNGEE. The CDR3 has 15 residues. Trimming took off 2 bases at V and 0 bases at J, with 11 bases between the two ends. Here the CDR3 DNA reads TGTGCCAGCAGCGTCGACGGAGGAATGAACACTGAAGCTTTCTTT. Translation gives CASSVDGGMNTEAFF.

The rearrangement joins TRBV4-2 to TRBJ2-3; perhaps TRBD1 as D (5 bases). CDR3 length: 21 amino acids. Germline CDR1 is LGHNA and CDR2 is YNFKEQ. V lost 4 bases and J lost 2, with 31 bases in between. The CDR3 nucleotides read TGTGCCAGCAGCCCCCGTGTGAAGGGGCAGACTCTACTACCATTCACAGATACGCAGTATTTT. This sequence encodes CASSPRVKGQTLLPFTDTQYF.

There are a few counts of this clonotype. The chain carries TRBV13 and TRBJ2-7; possible D gene TRBD1, 6 bases. Trimming pared 2 bases from V and 6 bases from J, leaving 14 bases between. This CDR3 spans 14 amino acids. CDR1 is PRHDT and CDR2 is FYEKMQ in the germline V gene (reference sequence). The CDR3 spells CASSLLGGEVEQYF. CDR3 sequence (DNA): TGTGCCAGCAGCTTATTAGGGGGAGAGGTCGAGCAGTACTTC.

This clonotype was found a few times. The V gene is TRBV7-6, the J gene TRBJ1-1; no firm D call. Looked up from germline, CDR1 is SGHVS and CDR2 is FNYEAQ. This CDR3 region has 13 residues. The V and J ends lost 5 bases and 5 bases respectively, with 12 bases between them. The CDR3 nucleotides read TGTGCCAGCAGCCTTAAGGCGGGGACTGAAGCTTTCTTT. Encoded protein: CASSLKAGTEAFF. Drawing the rest from reference TRBV7-6 and TRBJ1-1, the complete variable domain is GAGVSQSPRYKVTKRGQDVALRCDPISGHVSLYWYRQALGQGPEFLTYFNYEAQQDKSGLPNDRFSAERPEGSISTLTIQRTEQRDSAMYRCASSLKAGTEAFFGQGTRLTVV.

This clonotype was picked up many times. This chain links TRBV29-1 with TRBJ2-2, with unresolved D. The CDR3 consists of 12 residues. Trimming left V 4 bases short and J 1 base short, with 4 bases between. Germline assignment: CDR1 SQVTM and CDR2 ANQGSEA. CDR3 sequence (DNA): TGCAGCGTTGCGCAGAACACCGGGGAGCTGTTTTTT. The encoded protein is CSVAQNTGELFF.

The CDR3 is CASSPGQWTSGANVLTF. The CDR3 DNA reads as TGCGCCAGCAGTCCGGGACAGTGGACCTCTGGGGCCAACGTCCTGACTTTC. The rearrangement uses TRBV23-1 and TRBJ2-6, with 7 positions matching TRBD1. TRBV23-1 is recorded as an ORF, its role being uncertain. V dropped 4 bases and J dropped 0; count of bases not matched to a gene: 6. The CDR3 consists of 17 residues.

The genes are TRBV27 and TRBJ1-2; 7 bases align to TRBD1. The length of the CDR3 is 14 residues. Trimming removed 6 bases from V and 4 bases from J; junction bases left unmatched: 8. The germline gives CDR1 MNHEY, CDR2 SMNVEV (reference sequence). The CDR3 DNA reads TGTGCCAGCAGCCCCGGACAGGTCTTCTATGGCTACACCTTC. Its translation is CASSPGQVFYGYTF.

This clonotype was detected a few times. The chain employs TRBV7-9 and TRBJ2-4; TRBD1 agrees at 7 bases. CDR3 size: 17 residues. Trimming at V came to 4 bases and at J to 0 bases, leaving 9 bases not matched to a gene. Germline V gives CDR1 SEHNR, CDR2 FQNEAQ (reference sequence). This CDR3 is CASSSQRDSLAKNIQYF. The DNA of the CDR3 is TGTGCCAGCAGCTCCCAGAGGGACAGCCTAGCCAAAAACATTCAGTACTTC.

CDR3 nucleotides: TGTGCCAGCGTGGACAGCTCGAGTCTTGGCTACACCTTC. This sequence encodes CASVDSSSLGYTF. The J gene is TRBJ1-2, the V gene TRBV6-5; possible D gene TRBD1, 6 bases. Trimming removed 8 bases from V and 7 bases from J, with 17 bases in between. The length of the CDR3 is 13 residues. The germline CDR1 and CDR2 sequences are MNHEY and SVGAGI.

This clonotype showed up just a few times. The chain joins TRBV29-1 to TRBJ2-5; D call uncertain. V was cut by 4 bases and J by 5 bases, with 8 bases left in between. Germline V gene sequence: CDR1 SQVTM, CDR2 ANQGSEA. The CDR3 is 11 residues long. CDR3 amino acids: CSVVGRETQYF. CDR3 sequence (DNA): TGCAGCGTTGTAGGGCGGGAGACCCAGTACTTC.

The V gene is TRBV5-6, the J gene TRBJ2-4, with D unclear. V was clipped by 0 bases and J by 5 bases, with 6 bases between them. The CDR3 consists of 13 residues. CDR1 and CDR2 from the germline V gene are SGHDT and YYEEEE. This CDR3 reads CASSLALENIQYF. As DNA, the CDR3 is TGTGCCAGCAGCTTGGCCTTGGAAAACATTCAGTACTTC. Supplemented by reference TRBV5-6 and TRBJ2-4, the full variable domain reads DAGVTQSPTHLIKTRGQQVTLRCSPKSGHDTVSWYQQALGQGPQFIFQYYEEEERQRGNFPDRFSGHQFPNYSSELNVNALLLGDSALYLCASSLALENIQYFGAGTRLSVL.

The J gene is TRBJ1-1, the V gene TRBV6-5, with TRBD1 matching 7 bases. The CDR3 sequence is 13 residues long. After removal of 7 bases from V and 11 bases from J, the junction contained 13 bases not matched to a gene. Germline assignment: CDR1 MNHEY and CDR2 SVGAGI. The CDR3 nucleotides read TGTGCCAGCACCAATGGAGGGGGCCGGATGGCTTTCTTT. Residues: CASTNGGGRMAFF.

The CDR3 loop reads CASSQGGSSVETQYF. The CDR3 nucleotides are TGTGCCAGCAGCCAGGGAGGTTCTAGTGTGGAGACCCAGTACTTC. The chain combines TRBV4-2 with TRBJ2-5, with a weak D call TRBD2 (6 bases). CDR1 is LGHNA, CDR2 YNFKEQ, per germline. V was shortened by 3 bases and J by 5 bases, with 16 bases between the two germline ends. CDR3 size: 15 residues.

This clonotype was observed a few times. J is TRBJ2-7 and V is TRBV7-8; 9 bases map to TRBD2. J lost 7 bases, V lost 1 base, and 5 bases had no gene match. CDR1 is SGHVS, CDR2 FQNEAQ, per germline. The length of the CDR3 is 14 residues. The CDR3 nucleotides are TGTGCCAGCAGCTTAGTAGCGGGGGCCGGGGAGCAGTACGTC. Its translation: CASSLVAGAGEQYV.

The chain is built from TRBV15 and TRBJ1-3; D ambiguous. Germline V gene lookup returns CDR1 LNHNV and CDR2 YYDKDF (reference sequence). This CDR3 comprises 15 residues. Between the trimmed V and J ends, which lost 4 bases and 0 bases, there was a span of 10 bases. The CDR3, as DNA: TGTGCCACCAGCATAGGGCAGTTCTCTGGAAACACCATATATTTT. Translated: CATSIGQFSGNTIYF.

This chain joins TRBV12-3 or TRBV12-4 and TRBJ1-4; D uncertain. Trimming stripped 7 bases from V and 3 bases from J, with 9 bases between. This CDR3 has 13 residues. DNA for the CDR3: TGTGCCAGCAATAGTTTGGCTAATGAAAAACTGTTTTTT. Translating gives CASNSLANEKLFF.

This clonotype has just a few counts. The V gene is TRBV20-1, the J gene TRBJ2-3; the D gene could be TRBD1 or TRBD2 (6 bases each). CDR3 length: 13 residues. Germline V gene data show CDR1 as DFQATT and CDR2 as SNEGSKA (reference sequence). V lost 2 bases and J 4 bases, leaving 10 bases between the germline ends. The CDR3 protein is CSARRGGPDTQYF. The CDR3 coding sequence is TGCAGTGCTAGAAGAGGGGGGCCAGATACGCAGTATTTT.

This chain links TRBV11-2 with TRBJ1-2; 7 nucleotides match TRBD1. The trim removed 5 bases at V and 8 bases at J, leaving 11 bases unmatched. This CDR3 comprises 14 residues. Per the germline V gene, CDR1 is SGHAT and CDR2 is FQNNGV. CDR3: CASSPTLGTDGYTF. The DNA of the CDR3 is TGTGCCAGCAGCCCAACGCTAGGGACAGACGGCTACACCTTC.

This clonotype has a handful of counts. The chain carries TRBV29-1 and TRBJ2-3; tentative D call: TRBD2 (5 bases). This CDR3 contains 16 residues. V lost 1 base, J lost 0 bases, and 14 bases lay in between. Per the germline V gene, CDR1 is SQVTM and CDR2 is ANQGSEA. CDR3 loop: CSVEAFSEPSTDTQYF. The CDR3 DNA reads as TGCAGCGTTGAAGCCTTTAGCGAACCTAGCACAGATACGCAGTATTTT.

This clonotype was picked up many times. The CDR3 bases are TGCAGTGCGGACGTGGGATGGACAGATACGCAGTATTTT. This codes for CSADVGWTDTQYF. This rearrangement joins TRBV20-1 to TRBJ2-3; the D is unclear. Germline assignment: CDR1 DFQATT and CDR2 SNEGSKA (reference sequence). The V and J ends lost 6 bases and 3 bases respectively, with 13 bases between them. This CDR3 is 13 amino acids long.

The V and J genes are TRBV20-1 and TRBJ1-6, with D unresolved. Germline lookup yields CDR1 DFQATT and CDR2 SNEGSKA (reference sequence). The CDR3 has 16 amino acids. Trimming removed 3 bases from V and 1 base from J, with 13 bases in between. The CDR3 DNA follows: TGCAGTGCTAGGGTCCTTGCCTCATCCTATAATTCACCCCTCCACTTT. It is translated as CSARVLASSYNSPLHF.

The J gene is TRBJ2-1, the V gene TRBV6-2 or TRBV6-3; D is perhaps TRBD1 (6 bases). V lost 2 bases to trimming and J lost 4 bases, with 15 bases between them. This CDR3 region has 16 residues. The germline gives CDR1 MNHEY, CDR2 SVGEGT. This CDR3 is CASSYPARTVYNEQFF. The DNA for the CDR3 is TGTGCCAGCAGTTACCCCGCCCGGACAGTATACAATGAGCAGTTCTTC.

This clonotype has only a few counts. The rearrangement links TRBV27 to TRBJ1-1, with 9 bases fitting TRBD1. The germline V gene encodes CDR1 MNHEY and CDR2 SMNVEV (reference sequence). Germline trimming cut 4 bases from V and 6 bases from J; bases unmatched to any gene: 15. The CDR3 runs 17 residues. The CDR3 DNA reads as TGTGCCAGCAGTTCAGCCCTACAGGGGGCGAGGATGGCTGAAGCTTTCTTT. It translates to CASSSALQGARMAEAFF.

This clonotype was seen a few times. The chain carries TRBV5-1 and TRBJ1-6, with D possibly being TRBD1 (6 bases). In germline, CDR1 is SGHRS, CDR2 YFSETQ. The length of the CDR3 is 17 residues. Trimming took off 0 bases at V and 3 bases at J, with 13 bases between the two ends. CDR3 in amino acids: CASSLEGGGHYNSPLHF. The CDR3 nucleotides read TGCGCCAGCAGCTTGGAGGGGGGCGGCCACTATAATTCACCCCTCCACTTT.

The chain recombines TRBV28 with TRBJ2-6; a possible D gene is TRBD1 (8 bases). The ends were cut back, 6 bases at V and 4 bases at J, with 16 bases in the middle. The CDR3 extends over 16 amino acids. Per germline, CDR1 MDHEN and CDR2 SYDVKM. This CDR3 reads CASSYTGGAGANVLTF. In DNA, the CDR3 is TGTGCCAGCAGCTACACAGGGGGGGCCGGGGCCAACGTCCTGACTTTC.

The chain combines TRBV6-6 with TRBJ2-3; 7 bases match TRBD2. The V and J ends lost 2 bases and 2 bases, in that order; junction bases with no gene match: 7. The CDR3 consists of 16 residues. CDR1 is MNHNY and CDR2 is SVGAGI in the germline V gene (reference sequence). The CDR3 coding sequence is TGTGCCAGCAGTTACGGGCTAGCGGACTACACAGATACGCAGTATTTT. Its translation is CASSYGLADYTDTQYF.

This clonotype was counted a few times. The V call is TRBV3-1, the J call TRBJ2-7, with a weak D call TRBD1 (6 bases). Germline loops: CDR1 LGHDT, CDR2 YNNKEL (reference sequence). Trimming removed 4 bases from V and 5 bases from J, with 24 bases in between. CDR3 size: 17 residues. Here the CDR3 DNA reads TGTGCCAGCAGCCCCCGGACAGTCAACCCCGGGCCTAACGAGCAGTACTTC. It specifies CASSPRTVNPGPNEQYF.

V usage is TRBV6-6 and J usage is TRBJ1-6, with a tentative D call TRBD1 (6 bases). V was trimmed by 5 bases and J by 13 bases, leaving 9 bases between them. The CDR3 is 11 amino acids. Germline CDR1 reads MNHNY; CDR2 reads SVGAGI (reference sequence). CDR3 bases: TGTGCCAGCAGTCAGGGGCCGCCCCTCCACTTT. Translated: CASSQGPPLHF.

The chain combines TRBV7-9 with TRBJ1-2, with a tentative D call TRBD1 (5 bases). Trimming pared 8 bases from V and 6 bases from J, leaving 13 bases between. In germline, CDR1 is SEHNR, CDR2 FQNEAQ (reference sequence). The CDR3 consists of 12 residues. In DNA form, the CDR3 reads TGTGCCAGCTACCCCCAGGGACATGGCTACACCTTC. It is translated as CASYPQGHGYTF.